These 23 T cell receptor beta chains share one sample of origin, sequenced in a study of CD8 T cells in Susac syndrome. It was with random hexamers that roughly 0.45 to 1 ug RNA was reverse transcribed. TCRdb called the immunoSEQ multiplex PCR reads again in MiXCR, with one record for every CDR3 protein. The data contain about 150,000 distinct CDR3 sequences, roughly 96% of them singletons. The sample was CD8+ T cells from PBMCs. The source is a human donor with multiple sclerosis.

The chain recombines TRBV30 with TRBJ2-6; no clear D gene. The CDR3 sequence is 14 residues long. Deletions cut 3 bases from V and 4 bases from J, with 10 bases between. CDR1 and CDR2 (germline): GTSNPN, SVGIG (reference sequence). Here the CDR3 DNA reads TGTGCCTGGAGGTGGGGTCCGGGGGCCAACGTCCTGACTTTC. It is translated as CAWRWGPGANVLTF. The full variable domain, rest sourced from reference TRBV30 and TRBJ2-6, is SQTIHQWPATLVQPVGSPLSLECTVEGTSNPNLYWYRQAAGRGLQLLFYSVGIGQISSEVPQNLSASRPQDRQFILSSKKLLLSDSGFYLCAWRWGPGANVLTFGAGSRLTVL.

The gene calls are TRBV2 and TRBJ2-5, with TRBD1 as a possible D gene (6 bases). The CDR3 extends over 15 amino acids. Per the germline V gene, CDR1 is SNHLY and CDR2 is FYNNEI. The V and J ends lost 8 bases and 3 bases respectively, with 19 bases between them. The CDR3 nucleotides are TGTGCCAGCGTGATTGGGTGGACAGCCGAAGAGACCCAGTACTTC. It yields the protein CASVIGWTAEETQYF.

The chain carries TRBV20-1 and TRBJ2-7; 8 nucleotides agree with TRBD1. This CDR3 has 13 residues. With V trimmed by 2 bases and J by 5 bases, 5 bases remained unmatched. The germline V gene has CDR1 DFQATT and CDR2 SNEGSKA (reference sequence). The CDR3 spells CSARLTGADEQYF. The CDR3 region has the DNA TGCAGTGCTAGACTGACAGGGGCTGACGAGCAGTACTTC.

The J gene is TRBJ1-1, the V gene TRBV5-4; unclear D gene. Deletions cut 3 bases from V and 5 bases from J, with 8 bases between. The CDR3 loop spans 12 amino acids. CDR1 and CDR2 from the germline V gene are SGHNT and YYREEE (reference sequence). CDR3 nucleotides: TGTGCCAGCAGCTCCGGGGAGACTGAAGCTTTCTTT. This codes for CASSSGETEAFF.

This sequence joins TRBV29-1 and TRBJ2-1; D possibly corresponds to TRBD2 (7 bases). The CDR3 runs to 14 residues. CDR1 and CDR2 from the germline V gene are SQVTM and ANQGSEA. The V end lost 8 bases, the J end lost 3 bases, and 17 bases lay between the germline ends. Here the CDR3 reads CSPWGGPYYNEQFF. DNA for the CDR3: TGCAGCCCCTGGGGGGGGCCCTACTACAATGAGCAGTTCTTC.

The genes are TRBV12-3 or TRBV12-4 and TRBJ2-3; TRBD2 aligns across 7 bases. V dropped 1 base and J dropped 0; count of bases not matched to a gene: 4. The CDR3 length is 16 residues. This CDR3 reads CASSLVGEGSTDTQYF. CDR3 nucleotide sequence: TGTGCCAGCAGTTTAGTAGGGGAGGGGAGCACAGATACGCAGTATTTT.

The chain joins TRBV29-1 to TRBJ1-2; D unclear. Per germline, CDR1 SQVTM and CDR2 ANQGSEA. The CDR3 extends over 12 amino acids. Trimming left V 5 bases short and J 10 bases short, with 17 bases between. The CDR3 loop is CSVLEGAILYTF. CDR3 nucleotide sequence: TGCAGCGTTCTTGAGGGAGCCATACTCTACACCTTC. The full variable domain, completed using reference TRBV29-1 and TRBJ1-2, is SAVISQKPSRDICQRGTSLTIQCQVDSQVTMMFWYRQQPGQSLTLIATANQGSEATYESGFVIDKFPISRPNLTFSTLTVSNMSPEDSSIYLCSVLEGAILYTFGSGTRLTVV.

The chain couples TRBV20-1 to TRBJ2-1; 7 positions match TRBD2. Trimming removed 2 bases from V and 8 bases from J; junction bases left unmatched: 12. Germline V gene sequence: CDR1 DFQATT, CDR2 SNEGSKA (reference sequence). CDR3 length: 15 residues. The CDR3 DNA sequence: TGCAGTGCTAGACCCGGACTAGAAATTCTCCATGAGCAGTTCTTC. It is translated as CSARPGLEILHEQFF.

Worth noting for this clonotype: Germline is not matched at one junction end, which may reflect a read error. In DNA, the CDR3 is TGCGCCAGCAGCCACATGACACTCGAGGGCTACACCTTT. Translated, it gives CASSHMTLEGYTF. J is TRBJ1-2 and V is TRBV4-1; D is unresolved. This CDR3 is 13 amino acids long. In germline, CDR1 is MGHRA, CDR2 YSYEKL.

The V and J genes are TRBV6-1 and TRBJ2-5, with 15 positions matching TRBD2. This CDR3 spans 18 amino acids. Germline CDR1 MNHNS, CDR2 SASEGT. V gave up 6 bases and J gave up 4 bases; unmatched junction bases: 12. The CDR3 DNA reads TGTGCCAGCAGCGACTGGGGACTAGCGGGGGGAAAGGGAGAGACCCAGTACTTC. As protein: CASSDWGLAGGKGETQYF.

The chain has TRBV15 and TRBJ2-7, with TRBD2 matching over 7 bases. The CDR3 length is 13 residues. From germline, CDR1 is LNHNV and CDR2 YYDKDF (reference sequence). V shed 3 bases and J 6 bases; nucleotides not matched to a gene: 5. Here the CDR3 DNA reads TGTGCCACCAGCAGTGGACTAGGAATCGAGCAGTACGTC. The encoded protein is CATSSGLGIEQYV.

The chain recombines TRBV20-1 with TRBJ1-2, with TRBD1 matching over 12 bases. J lost 2 bases, V lost 5 bases, and 12 bases had no gene match. The CDR3 has 17 amino acids. Germline CDR1 is DFQATT and CDR2 is SNEGSKA (reference sequence). CDR3 amino acids: CSAPRRDRGRVNYGYTF. The CDR3 bases are TGCAGTGCTCCCCGGCGGGACAGGGGGCGGGTAAACTATGGCTACACCTTC.

V is TRBV7-9 and J is TRBJ2-5, with 7 bases aligning to TRBD1. Germline V gene data show CDR1 as SEHNR and CDR2 as FQNEAQ (reference sequence). Trimming at V came to 8 bases and at J to 4 bases, leaving 10 bases not matched to a gene. The CDR3 totals 14 residues. CDR3 loop: CASWSRGSGETQYF. In DNA, the CDR3 is TGTGCCAGCTGGAGCAGGGGGAGCGGAGAGACCCAGTACTTC.

This chain links TRBV12-5 with TRBJ2-7, with 8 bases matching TRBD2. This CDR3 spans 15 amino acids. Per germline, CDR1 LGHNT and CDR2 FRNRAP. Losses at the gene ends were 4 bases for V and 2 bases for J; bases not matched to a gene: 7. CDR3 DNA sequence: TGTGCTAGTGGTTCCCCGGGTAGCGGGGCCTACGAGCAGTACTTC. Protein product: CASGSPGSGAYEQYF.

This chain connects TRBV4-1 to TRBJ2-5; 9 bases fit TRBD2. Trimming cost V 4 bases and J 1 base; bases outside gene matches: 7. The germline CDR1 and CDR2 sequences are MGHRA and YSYEKL. The CDR3 runs 16 residues. The CDR3 here is CASSPFASGVQETQYF. The CDR3 DNA reads as TGCGCCAGCAGCCCCTTTGCTAGCGGGGTCCAAGAGACCCAGTACTTC.

The chain is built from TRBV5-4 and TRBJ2-5; maybe TRBD2 (6 bases). Germline V gene lookup returns CDR1 SGHNT and CDR2 YYREEE (reference sequence). The CDR3 is made up of 14 amino acids. Trimming stripped 6 bases from V and 2 bases from J, with 14 bases between. The CDR3 coding sequence is TGTGCCAGCACCTCCGGAGGGGAGCAAGAGACCCAGTACTTC. Its translation: CASTSGGEQETQYF. The full variable domain, rest sourced from reference TRBV5-4 and TRBJ2-5, is ETGVTQSPTHLIKTRGQQVTLRCSSQSGHNTVSWYQQALGQGPQFIFQYYREEENGRGNFPPRFSGLQFPNYSSELNVNALELDDSALYLCASTSGGEQETQYFGPGTRLLVL.

V gene TRBV5-4 combines with J gene TRBJ2-7; possibly TRBD2 for D (6 bases). Germline CDR1 and CDR2: SGHNT and YYREEE (reference sequence). This CDR3 contains 18 residues. Trimming shortened V by 3 bases and J by 2 bases, and 24 bases separated the two germline ends. The CDR3 DNA sequence: TGTGCCAGCAGCTCTCCCTTTGCGGGGAGTCGGCAACCCTACGAGCAGTACTTC. It codes for CASSSPFAGSRQPYEQYF.

This chain joins TRBV30 and TRBJ1-1, with D maybe TRBD1 (5 bases). Per germline, CDR1 GTSNPN and CDR2 SVGIG (reference sequence). The V gene lost 0 bases and the J gene lost 4 bases, with 15 bases spanning the gap. This CDR3 is 15 amino acids long. The CDR3 DNA sequence: TGTGCCTGGAGTGTAGGGGAGGGGATTTTCACTGAAGCTTTCTTT. It translates to CAWSVGEGIFTEAFF. Based on the CDR3 plus reference TRBV30 and TRBJ1-1, the full variable domain is SQTIHQWPATLVQPVGSPLSLECTVEGTSNPNLYWYRQAAGRGLQLLFYSVGIGQISSEVPQNLSASRPQDRQFILSSKKLLLSDSGFYLCAWSVGEGIFTEAFFGQGTRLTVV.

The chain is built from TRBV7-8 and TRBJ2-1, with 14 bases lining up with TRBD2. The CDR3 totals 17 residues. Looked up from germline, CDR1 is SGHVS and CDR2 is FQNEAQ. With 5 bases clipped from V and 7 bases from J, the junction kept 10 bases outside the gene matches. CDR3 sequence (DNA): TGTGCCAGCAGCAAGGGACTAGCGGGGGTCCCGGGGAATGAGCAGTTCTTC. Translated: CASSKGLAGVPGNEQFF. Looking up the rest from reference TRBV7-8 and TRBJ2-1 gives the full variable domain: GAGVSQSPRYKVAKRGQDVALRCDPISGHVSLFWYQQALGQGPEFLTYFQNEAQLDKSGLPSDRFFAERPEGSVSTLKIQRTQQEDSAVYLCASSKGLAGVPGNEQFFGPGTRLTVL.

V is TRBV27 and J is TRBJ2-1, with a weak D call TRBD1 (5 bases). Trimming left V 4 bases short and J 6 bases short, with 10 bases between. The CDR3 extends over 13 amino acids. Germline-derived CDR1 and CDR2 are MNHEY and SMNVEV (reference sequence). The CDR3 region is CASSWGRSNEQFF. CDR3 in DNA: TGTGCCAGCAGTTGGGGCAGAAGCAATGAGCAGTTCTTC.

The CDR3 DNA is TGTGCCAGCAGCTTAGCCTCGAAGGCTGAGCAGTTCTTC. This encodes CASSLASKAEQFF. V usage is TRBV13 and J usage is TRBJ2-1, with no clear D. Per germline, CDR1 PRHDT and CDR2 FYEKMQ (reference sequence). The CDR3 sequence is 13 residues long. Deletions cut 1 base from V and 9 bases from J, with 10 bases between.

There are a few counts of this clonotype. V and J are TRBV29-1 and TRBJ2-2, with D hard to call. This CDR3 region has 10 residues. The germline V gene encodes CDR1 SQVTM and CDR2 ANQGSEA. Trimming removed 6 bases at V and 6 bases at J, with 5 bases between. The CDR3 spells CSVLSGELFF. CDR3 bases: TGCAGCGTGTTATCCGGGGAGCTGTTTTTT.

The chain couples TRBV7-9 to TRBJ2-3, with TRBD2 matching over 9 bases. The CDR3 totals 17 residues. Germline assignment: CDR1 SEHNR and CDR2 FQNEAQ (reference sequence). V dropped 8 bases and J dropped 3; count of bases not matched to a gene: 15. The CDR3 sequence is CASSVTRGGAGTDTQYF. The CDR3 region has the DNA TGTGCCAGCTCCGTTACGCGCGGGGGGGCTGGAACAGATACGCAGTATTTT.